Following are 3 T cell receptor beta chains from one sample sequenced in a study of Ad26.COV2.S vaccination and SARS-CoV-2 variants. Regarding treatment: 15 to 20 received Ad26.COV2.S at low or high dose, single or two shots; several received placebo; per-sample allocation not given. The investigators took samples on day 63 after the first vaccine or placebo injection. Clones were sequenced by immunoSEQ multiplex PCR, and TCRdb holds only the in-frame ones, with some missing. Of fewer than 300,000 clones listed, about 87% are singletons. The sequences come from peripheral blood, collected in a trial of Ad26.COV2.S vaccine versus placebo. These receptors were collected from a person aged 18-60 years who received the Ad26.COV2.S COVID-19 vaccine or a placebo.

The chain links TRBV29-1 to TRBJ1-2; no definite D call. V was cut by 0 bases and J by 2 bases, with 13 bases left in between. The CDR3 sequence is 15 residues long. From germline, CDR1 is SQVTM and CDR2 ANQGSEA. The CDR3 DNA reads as TGCAGCGTTGAAGATCTGGGCAGGCCCAACTATGGCTACACCTTC. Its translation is CSVEDLGRPNYGYTF.

CDR3 DNA: TGCAGTGCTAGTCCAGGGAGTAGGGCCGGGGAGCTGTTTTTT. Its protein is CSASPGSRAGELFF. The V gene is TRBV20-1, the J gene TRBJ2-2; D could derive from TRBD1 or TRBD2 (5 bases each). V was shortened by 3 bases and J by 6 bases, with 14 bases between the two germline ends. Per germline, CDR1 DFQATT and CDR2 SNEGSKA (reference sequence). The CDR3 totals 14 residues.

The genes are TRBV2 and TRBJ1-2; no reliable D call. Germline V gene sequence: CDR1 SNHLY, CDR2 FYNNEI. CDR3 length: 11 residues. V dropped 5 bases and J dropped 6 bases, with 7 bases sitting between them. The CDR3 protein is CASSPQNGYTF. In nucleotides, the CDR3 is TGTGCCAGCAGTCCCCAAAATGGCTACACCTTC.